The 23 T cell receptor beta chains below come from one sample, sequenced in a study of blood T cell repertoires in COVID-19. Clones were read by immunoSEQ multiplex PCR, and TCRdb kept only the in-frame ones, dropping some. The sample lists around 120,000 clones; roughly 79% were seen once. Input material: peripheral blood. These receptors were taken from a man aged 65 to 79 with acute or convalescent COVID-19.

The chain combines TRBV7-3 with TRBJ1-5; 9 positions match TRBD1. CDR1 and CDR2 from the germline V gene are SGHTA and FQGTGA. V lost 7 bases, J lost 2 bases, and 6 bases stayed unmatched. This CDR3 is built from 15 residues. DNA of the CDR3: TGTGCCAGCACTAAGGGACAGGGAGGCAATCAGCCCCAGCATTTT. Protein: CASTKGQGGNQPQHF.

This clone was observed at least ten times. The chain couples TRBV9 to TRBJ2-3, with 9 positions matching TRBD2. The length of the CDR3 is 15 residues. Germline loops: CDR1 SGDLS, CDR2 YYNGEE. With V trimmed by 2 bases and J by 3 bases, 4 bases remained unmatched. The CDR3 region is CASSVFSGGTDTQYF. The CDR3 DNA reads TGTGCCAGCAGCGTTTTTAGCGGGGGTACAGATACGCAGTATTTT.

This clone came up a few times. CDR3 protein: CASRRISGNTIYF. CDR3 nucleotide sequence: TGTGCCAGTAGGAGAATCTCTGGAAACACCATATATTTT. This chain links TRBV19 with TRBJ1-3; D not certain. Germline V gene sequence: CDR1 LNHDA, CDR2 SQIVND (reference sequence). CDR3 length: 13 residues. V lost 6 bases to trimming and J lost 0 bases, with 6 bases between them.

This clone showed up just once. V gene TRBV5-6 combines with J gene TRBJ1-3; TRBD1 matches at 9 bases. V lost 2 bases to trimming and J lost 7 bases; unmatched junction nucleotides: 7. CDR1 is SGHDT, CDR2 YYEEEE, per germline. The CDR3 loop spans 15 amino acids. CDR3 nucleotide sequence: TGTGCCAGCAGCTTATCCGGGACAGGGTGGAACACCATATATTTT. Its protein is CASSLSGTGWNTIYF. Looking up the rest from reference TRBV5-6 and TRBJ1-3 gives the full variable domain: DAGVTQSPTHLIKTRGQQVTLRCSPKSGHDTVSWYQQALGQGPQFIFQYYEEEERQRGNFPDRFSGHQFPNYSSELNVNALLLGDSALYLCASSLSGTGWNTIYFGEGSWLTVV.

V usage is TRBV7-3 and J usage is TRBJ2-2; D gene ambiguous. The CDR3 runs 13 residues. CDR1 and CDR2 (germline): SGHTA, FQGTGA. Trimming removed 6 bases from V and 5 bases from J, with 10 bases in between. CDR3 nucleotide sequence: TGTGCCAGCAGTCCGAGGATGACCGGGGAGCTGTTTTTT. Protein product: CASSPRMTGELFF.

The chain links TRBV7-2 to TRBJ2-4; 7 bases align to TRBD1. The CDR3 has 15 residues. Germline CDR1 SGHTA, CDR2 FQGNSA. Trimming cost V 5 bases and J 1 base; bases outside gene matches: 5. CDR3 region: CASSTPTGAKNIQYF. As DNA, the CDR3 is TGTGCCAGCAGCACCCCGACAGGGGCCAAAAACATTCAGTACTTC. Variable domain in full (rest from reference TRBV7-2 and TRBJ2-4): GAGVSQSPSNKVTEKGKDVELRCDPISGHTALYWYRQSLGQGLEFLIYFQGNSAPDKSGLPSDRFSAERTGGSVSTLTIQRTQQEDSAVYLCASSTPTGAKNIQYFGAGTRLSVL.

The V and J genes are TRBV11-2 and TRBJ1-3; 9 nucleotides align to TRBD1. V was clipped by 2 bases and J by 8 bases; unmatched bases: 7. CDR3 size: 15 residues. The V gene's germline CDR1 is SGHAT and CDR2 FQNNGV. CDR3 in amino acids: CASSLRGTGLYTIYF. The CDR3, as DNA: TGTGCCAGCAGCTTAAGGGGGACAGGGCTATACACCATATATTTT.

This clone has more than one count but fewer than ten. The chain couples TRBV7-3 to TRBJ1-5; a weak D match, TRBD1 (6 bases). The germline V and J ends were trimmed by 9 bases and 2 bases, with 14 bases remaining between them. The CDR3 spans 14 residues. CDR1 is SGHTA, CDR2 FQGTGA, per germline. CDR3 sequence reads: CASSASGGNQPQHF. The CDR3 DNA reads TGTGCCAGTTCAGCTTCAGGGGGCAATCAGCCCCAGCATTTT.

Remarks on this clone: The same CDR3 arises from other DNA sequences in this sample as well. The chain carries TRBV7-2 and TRBJ1-2; TRBD1 matches 9 bases. From germline, CDR1 is SGHTA and CDR2 FQGNSA. V shed 5 bases, J shed 3 bases, and the junction held 1 base outside the gene matches. This CDR3 spans 13 amino acids. The DNA of the CDR3 is TGTGCCAGCAGCCGGGACAGGGACTATGGCTACACCTTC. Its protein is CASSRDRDYGYTF.

This clone appeared once. In DNA form, the CDR3 reads TGTGCCAGCAGCGCCCGGGGGAGAAACACTGAAGCTTTCTTT. Amino acids: CASSARGRNTEAFF. The chain couples TRBV14 to TRBJ1-1, with D maybe TRBD1 (5 bases). CDR3 length equals 14 residues. Per the germline V gene, CDR1 is SGHDN and CDR2 is FVKESK. Trimming removed 5 bases from V and 2 bases from J, with 12 bases in between.

V and J are TRBV5-6 and TRBJ2-4; 8 nucleotides match TRBD1. Germline V CDR1 and CDR2: SGHDT, YYEEEE. The CDR3 has 15 amino acids. V was clipped by 3 bases and J by 3 bases; unmatched bases: 5. CDR3 DNA: TGTGCCAGCAGCTCTTTACAGGGGGACAAAAACATTCAGTACTTC. This sequence encodes CASSSLQGDKNIQYF.

The chain combines TRBV4-1 with TRBJ1-1; possibly TRBD1 for D (5 bases). This CDR3 is built from 18 residues. The ends were cut back, 0 bases at V and 0 bases at J, with 17 bases in the middle. Germline V gives CDR1 MGHRA, CDR2 YSYEKL. CDR3 amino acids: CASSQDRFARDLNTEAFF. CDR3 DNA sequence: TGCGCCAGCAGCCAAGATAGGTTCGCAAGGGACTTGAACACTGAAGCTTTCTTT.

In its sample, this clone was seen a few times. V gene TRBV6-5 combines with J gene TRBJ1-2, with TRBD1 matching 9 bases. Germline loops: CDR1 MNHEY, CDR2 SVGAGI. The CDR3 sequence is 15 residues long. Trimming cost V 0 bases and J 9 bases; bases outside gene matches: 8. The CDR3 loop is CASSYSILQGASYTF. The CDR3 DNA reads TGTGCCAGCAGTTACTCGATCCTACAGGGGGCGAGCTACACCTTC.

This sequence joins TRBV27 and TRBJ1-6; D gene uncertain. The germline CDR1 and CDR2 sequences are MNHEY and SMNVEV (reference sequence). The V gene lost 7 bases and the J gene lost 10 bases, with 14 bases spanning the gap. The length of the CDR3 is 13 residues. CDR3 bases: TGTGCCAGCAAAGGACTTCAGGCCTCACCCCTCCACTTT. Residues: CASKGLQASPLHF.

The chain combines TRBV19 with TRBJ2-3, with 8 bases fitting TRBD1. From germline, CDR1 is LNHDA and CDR2 SQIVND (reference sequence). V trimming: 6 bases; J trimming: 2 bases; junction bases outside the gene matches: 13. This CDR3 region has 17 residues. The CDR3 coding sequence is TGTGCCAGTAGCCCTTCGACAGGGGCCTCATTCACAGATACGCAGTATTTT. Amino acid sequence: CASSPSTGASFTDTQYF.

CDR3 in amino acids: CASRPQGSTYEQYF. CDR3 nucleotides: TGCGCCAGCAGACCACAGGGGTCCACCTACGAGCAGTACTTC. The V call is TRBV5-1, the J call TRBJ2-7, with TRBD1 matching over 7 bases. The CDR3 covers 14 residues. V shed 5 bases, J shed 2 bases, and the junction held 7 bases outside the gene matches. The V gene's germline CDR1 is SGHRS and CDR2 YFSETQ.

This clone appeared a single time. The chain uses TRBV3-1 (or the pseudogene TRBV3-2) and TRBJ2-7, with D possibly being TRBD1 (5 bases). CDR1 is LGHDT, CDR2 YNNKEL, per germline (reference sequence). The CDR3 runs to 13 residues. V was pared by 4 bases and J by 2 bases, with 9 bases between. In nucleotides, the CDR3 is TGTGCCAGCAGCCTCGGACACACCTACGAGCAGTACTTC. It yields the protein CASSLGHTYEQYF.

The V call is TRBV19, the J call TRBJ1-5; D may be TRBD1 (5 bases). Germline V gene lookup returns CDR1 LNHDA and CDR2 SQIVND (reference sequence). The V end was cut by 8 bases, the J end by 6 bases, with 20 bases between. The CDR3 is 15 residues long. This CDR3 is CASHPLRGIGQPQHF. CDR3 in DNA: TGTGCCAGTCACCCTCTAAGGGGTATCGGTCAGCCCCAGCATTTT.

The rearrangement uses TRBV7-6 and TRBJ2-2; D is undetermined. CDR3 size: 14 residues. The germline V and J ends were trimmed by 5 bases and 0 bases, with 7 bases remaining between them. The germline V gene encodes CDR1 SGHVS and CDR2 FNYEAQ. CDR3: CASSRLANTGELFF. CDR3 DNA sequence: TGTGCCAGCAGCCGACTCGCGAACACCGGGGAGCTGTTTTTT.

The rearrangement joins TRBV19 to TRBJ1-6, with 7 nucleotides matching TRBD1. With 4 bases clipped from V and 6 bases from J, the junction kept 6 bases outside the gene matches. Germline V lookup: CDR1 LNHDA, CDR2 SQIVND (reference sequence). This CDR3 region has 15 residues. The DNA for the CDR3 is TGTGCCAGTAGTACCTTAGGGGGCCCTAATTCACCCCTCCACTTT. This translates into CASSTLGGPNSPLHF.

This clone was observed a single time. The rearrangement uses TRBV19 and TRBJ2-5; possible D gene TRBD2, 6 bases. The CDR3 is made up of 14 amino acids. CDR1 LNHDA and CDR2 SQIVND come from the germline V gene (reference sequence). The V gene lost 2 bases and the J gene lost 4 bases, with 11 bases spanning the gap. The CDR3 spells CASSINLGGETQYF. The CDR3 DNA is TGTGCCAGTAGTATAAACCTGGGGGGAGAGACCCAGTACTTC.

The sample holds a few counts of this clone. The chain couples TRBV5-4 to TRBJ2-2, with TRBD1 as a possible D gene (6 bases). The CDR3 is 14 residues long. V lost 4 bases and J 2 bases, leaving 9 bases between the germline ends. Germline V lookup: CDR1 SGHNT, CDR2 YYREEE (reference sequence). The DNA for the CDR3 is TGTGCCAGCAGCGCGGACAGTAACACCGGGGAGCTGTTTTTT. This gives the protein CASSADSNTGELFF.

This chain connects TRBV11-2 to TRBJ2-1; 12 bases align to TRBD2. Trimming took 5 bases from V and 3 from J; bases not matched to a gene: 2. CDR3 size: 15 residues. Per germline, CDR1 SGHAT and CDR2 FQNNGV. The CDR3 DNA is TGTGCCAGCAGCGCGACTAGCGGGGGCTACAATGAGCAGTTCTTC. Its translation: CASSATSGGYNEQFF.